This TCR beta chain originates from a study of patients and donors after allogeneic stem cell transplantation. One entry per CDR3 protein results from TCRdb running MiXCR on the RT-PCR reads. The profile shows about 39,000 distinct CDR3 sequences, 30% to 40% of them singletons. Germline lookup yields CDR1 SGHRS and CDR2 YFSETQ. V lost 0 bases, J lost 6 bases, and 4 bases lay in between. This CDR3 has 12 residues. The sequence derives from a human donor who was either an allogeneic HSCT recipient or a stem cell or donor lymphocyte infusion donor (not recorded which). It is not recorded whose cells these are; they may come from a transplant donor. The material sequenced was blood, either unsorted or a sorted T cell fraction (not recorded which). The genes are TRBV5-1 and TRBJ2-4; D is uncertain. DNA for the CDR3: TGCGCCAGCAGCTTGGACAGAAACATTCAGTACTTC. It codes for CASSLDRNIQYF.